The next 19 T cell receptor beta chains were all read from a single sample in a study of Ad26.COV2.S vaccination and SARS-CoV-2 variants. Treatment defined: about 20 received Ad26.COV2.S at low or high dose, single or two shots; about 5 received placebo; per-sample allocation not given. Following the first vaccine or placebo injection, samples were taken on day 63. Some clones are missing from TCRdb's copy, which holds only in-frame ones; the method was immunoSEQ multiplex PCR. This sample yields some 450,000 clones, of which roughly 91% are seen a single time; approximately 4.5% belongs to the top ten. Sequencing used peripheral blood, obtained in a trial of Ad26.COV2.S vaccine versus placebo. The receptors were gathered from a person aged 18-60 years who received the Ad26.COV2.S COVID-19 vaccine or a placebo.

On this clone: This sample includes further DNA sequences coding for the same CDR3. The CDR3 protein is CASSPDRASYEQYF. The CDR3 coding sequence is TGTGCCAGCTCACCGGACAGGGCCTCCTACGAGCAGTACTTC. The genes are TRBV18 and TRBJ2-7; TRBD1 aligns across 8 bases. Germline V gene sequence: CDR1 KGHSH, CDR2 LQKENI. The CDR3 runs 14 residues. V trimming: 3 bases; J trimming: 0 bases; junction bases outside the gene matches: 1.

The chain links TRBV5-1 to TRBJ2-1; the D gene could be TRBD1 or TRBD2 (5 bases each). Trimming removed 2 bases from V and 0 bases from J, with 6 bases in between. This CDR3 comprises 14 residues. Looked up from germline, CDR1 is SGHRS and CDR2 is YFSETQ. The CDR3 region has the DNA TGCGCCAGCAGCTTTGGGGGCTCCTACAATGAGCAGTTCTTC. Translated, it gives CASSFGGSYNEQFF.

The chain uses TRBV5-1 and TRBJ1-2, with no clear D. The ends were cut back, 1 base at V and 0 bases at J, with 13 bases in the middle. The CDR3 runs 16 residues. Germline CDR1 is SGHRS and CDR2 is YFSETQ. The CDR3 DNA follows: TGCGCCAGCAGCTTGCACTCCGCTCCGGCTAACTATGGCTACACCTTC. Residues: CASSLHSAPANYGYTF. Variable domain in full (rest from reference TRBV5-1 and TRBJ1-2): KAGVTQTPRYLIKTRGQQVTLSCSPISGHRSVSWYQQTPGQGLQFLFEYFSETQRNKGNFPGRFSGRQFSNSRSEMNVSTLELGDSALYLCASSLHSAPANYGYTFGSGTRLTVV.

This clone has only one observation. The chain employs TRBV4-1 and TRBJ2-5; TRBD2 matches at 12 bases. Germline-derived CDR1 and CDR2 are MGHRA and YSYEKL. The CDR3 is made up of 19 amino acids. Trimming took 0 bases from V and 3 from J; bases not matched to a gene: 11. CDR3 sequence reads: CASSQDRASGRAGEETQYF. The CDR3 DNA sequence: TGCGCCAGCAGCCAAGATAGGGCTAGCGGGAGGGCCGGAGAAGAGACCCAGTACTTC.

This clone has more than one count but fewer than ten. The chain joins TRBV5-4 to TRBJ2-2; D might be TRBD1 (6 bases). Germline-derived CDR1 and CDR2 are SGHNT and YYREEE (reference sequence). The germline V and J ends were trimmed by 0 bases and 7 bases, with 10 bases remaining between them. The CDR3 is 14 amino acids. CDR3 region: CASSLGGGNGELFF. Here the CDR3 DNA reads TGTGCCAGCAGCTTGGGAGGGGGAAACGGGGAGCTGTTTTTT.

V is TRBV28 and J is TRBJ1-5; 9 bases fit TRBD1. Germline CDR1 reads MDHEN; CDR2 reads SYDVKM. CDR3 length equals 19 residues. Trimming at V came to 2 bases and at J to 2 bases, leaving 13 bases not matched to a gene. In DNA form, the CDR3 reads TGTGCCAGCAGTTTACCGGGACAGGGAGGAATTGGGGGCAATCAGCCCCAGCATTTT. Translated: CASSLPGQGGIGGNQPQHF.

The chain links TRBV5-6 to TRBJ2-7; 11 positions match TRBD2. The CDR3 covers 16 residues. J lost 2 bases, V lost 4 bases, and 8 bases had no gene match. The germline gives CDR1 SGHDT, CDR2 YYEEEE. CDR3 sequence reads: CASSLGLAEQAYEQYF. The CDR3 DNA sequence: TGTGCCAGCAGCCTGGGACTAGCGGAGCAAGCCTACGAGCAGTACTTC.

V and J are TRBV10-3 and TRBJ1-1; D may be TRBD1 (6 bases). Germline assignment: CDR1 ENHRY and CDR2 SYGVKD. The CDR3 consists of 14 residues. Trimming left V 4 bases short and J 1 base short, with 10 bases between. The CDR3 protein is CAISATGRNTEAFF. The CDR3 region has the DNA TGTGCCATCAGTGCAACAGGGAGGAACACTGAAGCTTTCTTT.

The chain uses TRBV9 and TRBJ1-1; D uncertain. The CDR3 extends over 14 amino acids. V was cut by 4 bases and J by 0 bases, with 10 bases left in between. Germline CDR1 and CDR2: SGDLS and YYNGEE. The CDR3 sequence: CASSPRVMNTEAFF. Written as DNA, the CDR3 is TGTGCCAGCAGCCCCCGGGTCATGAACACTGAAGCTTTCTTT.

The chain combines TRBV6-2 or TRBV6-3 with TRBJ2-1; 10 bases are a match to TRBD2. Germline CDR1 and CDR2: MNHEY and SVGEGT. This CDR3 is 14 amino acids long. J was trimmed by 6 bases and V by 5 bases; bases with no gene match: 4. The CDR3 DNA sequence: TGTGCCAGCAGTCGGACTAGCGGTACCAATGAGCAGTTCTTC. This codes for CASSRTSGTNEQFF.

The CDR3 sequence: CASSVGWYEQYF. The CDR3, as DNA: TGTGCCAGCAGTGTTGGATGGTACGAGCAGTACTTC. This chain links TRBV2 with TRBJ2-7; unclear D gene. CDR3 size: 12 residues. Trimming took off 4 bases at V and 4 bases at J, with 8 bases between the two ends. The germline CDR1 and CDR2 sequences are SNHLY and FYNNEI.

The chain recombines TRBV18 with TRBJ1-6, with a weak D call TRBD1 (5 bases). The germline gives CDR1 KGHSH, CDR2 LQKENI. This CDR3 has 14 residues. The germline V and J ends were trimmed by 1 base and 8 bases, with 9 bases remaining between them. DNA of the CDR3: TGTGCCAGCTCACCACAGGGGCCCGATTCACCCCTCCACTTT. The encoded protein is CASSPQGPDSPLHF.

The chain joins TRBV7-3 to TRBJ2-6; D unresolved. Germline lookup yields CDR1 SGHTA and CDR2 FQGTGA. V dropped 3 bases and J dropped 2 bases, with 14 bases sitting between them. The CDR3 extends over 17 amino acids. This CDR3 reads CASSLAVGSTGANVLTF. In DNA form, the CDR3 reads TGTGCCAGCAGCTTGGCTGTAGGGTCGACTGGGGCCAACGTCCTGACTTTC.

DNA for the CDR3: TGTGCCAGCAGCCCAAGCGGGACTAACACCTACGAGCAGTACTTC. Translated, it gives CASSPSGTNTYEQYF. The gene calls are TRBV9 and TRBJ2-7; 7 bases fit TRBD2. This CDR3 region has 15 residues. V lost 4 bases, J lost 2 bases, and 9 bases stayed unmatched. CDR1 SGDLS and CDR2 YYNGEE come from the germline V gene.

The CDR3 loop is CASSPNTDTQYF. The CDR3 nucleotides are TGTGCCAGCAGCCCTAACACAGATACGCAGTATTTT. The chain is built from TRBV5-4 and TRBJ2-3; D not resolved. The CDR3 is 12 amino acids. Trimming left V 4 bases short and J 2 bases short, with 5 bases between. CDR1 is SGHNT and CDR2 is YYREEE in the germline V gene (reference sequence). The complete variable domain, with remaining parts taken from reference TRBV5-4 and TRBJ2-3, reads ETGVTQSPTHLIKTRGQQVTLRCSSQSGHNTVSWYQQALGQGPQFIFQYYREEENGRGNFPPRFSGLQFPNYSSELNVNALELDDSALYLCASSPNTDTQYFGPGTRLTVL.

This clone was detected only once. The chain links TRBV7-2 to TRBJ1-4; D remains ambiguous. The germline gives CDR1 SGHTA, CDR2 FQGNSA. The V gene lost 4 bases and the J gene lost 5 bases, with 14 bases spanning the gap. This CDR3 has 15 residues. This CDR3 reads CASSSSGRVNEKLFF. The CDR3 DNA reads as TGTGCCAGCAGCTCCTCGGGGAGGGTAAATGAAAAACTGTTTTTT.

V and J are TRBV6-1 and TRBJ2-5; D is uncertain. Trimming removed 2 bases at V and 0 bases at J, with 10 bases between. This CDR3 is 15 amino acids long. In germline, CDR1 is MNHNS, CDR2 SASEGT. The CDR3 region has the DNA TGTGCCAGCAGTGAAAGTTTGGCGAACCAAGAGACCCAGTACTTC. It specifies CASSESLANQETQYF.

The chain uses TRBV12-3 or TRBV12-4 and TRBJ2-7; D remains ambiguous. V dropped 5 bases and J dropped 0 bases, with 2 bases sitting between them. The CDR3 contains 11 residues. The CDR3 here is CASSPSYEQYF. The DNA of the CDR3 is TGTGCCAGCAGTCCCTCCTACGAGCAGTACTTC.

V is TRBV7-2 and J is TRBJ1-6, with a tentative D call TRBD1 (5 bases). V lost 0 bases, J lost 7 bases, and 10 bases lay in between. The CDR3 covers 15 residues. Germline CDR1 and CDR2: SGHTA and FQGNSA. The CDR3: CASSLAGVANSPLHF. The CDR3 DNA reads TGTGCCAGCAGCTTAGCGGGGGTCGCGAATTCACCCCTCCACTTT.